This entry is about one T cell receptor beta chain. Its antigen is not yet known. Base qualities are not provided; no much larger clone lies one nucleotide away. CDR1 and CDR2, per the germline V gene, are SGHRS and YFSETQ. V is cut back by 4 bases and J by 5 bases, with 6 bases in the junction unmatched. CDR3 length: 14 amino acids, cysteine to phenylalanine. Only CDR3 DNA remains: 42 bases, in frame from the first base. The sample belongs to a study of T cell responses to AZD1222 COVID-19 vaccine (dated by TCRdb to 2020 to 2022). A note on the overall study: Because spike-specific TCR depth and breadth did not differ between the two schedules, AZD1222 recipients who got a second dose at roughly 4 weeks were pooled with those who got a second dose at roughly 12 weeks. TCR sequencing covered some 250 trial participants: 200 to 220 given two doses of AZD1222 and around 25 given two doses of MenACWY control vaccine. Trial participants were enrolled by age into 18-55, 56-69 and 70-plus year subgroups, with roughly 160, 29 and 62 TCR-sequenced participants respectively.

Points the paper makes about the study in general: The vaccine-associated CD4 TCRs covered the entire spike protein, and the dominant responses fell in regions 160-218 and 743-854. Participants were mostly white British and included more females than males, and it was suggested by the authors that clonal diversity may have been underestimated. Because no day 14 peak-response samples were available, the repertoires could be characterized only after the peak T cell response. The 56-69-year group was small, and its depth increase did not reach significance, likely because of low power. Reportedly, close to half of the unique spike-specific TCRs recognized epitopes lying outside the regions that are mutated in the B.1.351 and B.1.1.7 variants. Only six AZD1222 recipients were SARS-CoV-2 seropositive at baseline, limiting conclusions about previously exposed vaccinees. Spike-specific TCR breadth and depth rose significantly after two AZD1222 doses compared with day 0 and with MenACWY recipients.

The CDR3 regions of human TCRbeta chains were subjected to immunosequencing. The original methods were these. Repertoire TCRs were matched against a reference library of SARS-CoV-2-specific TCRs generated with the MIRA antigen-specificity platform. Breadth meant the fraction of unique TCRs that were SARS-CoV-2-associated, whereas depth meant the fraction of total T cells that were SARS-CoV-2-associated. Using the MIRA data, every spike-specific TCR was mapped to the spike region that the TCR reacted to and assigned to either a CD4 or a CD8 class. Log10-transformed breadth and depth values were compared by one-way ANOVA with Sidak's multiple comparisons tests. TCRdb mirrors the immuneACCESS table, restricted to in-frame sequences. Some clones are absent from its copies; in checked studies, under half trace to an unresolved V gene, and the reason for the others is unknown. That table gives V, J and clone size, and the DNA gave D and trimming. The sample contains more than 150,000 clones, around 93% of them found a single time. The ten largest clones take up around 4% of the sample.

The sample's time point, from its label and the paper: baseline before first vaccination. Samples from vaccinated people were obtained from the UK trials COV001 and COV002, which included a single-blind randomized controlled phase 2/3 trial of AZD1222 (ChAdOx1 nCoV-19) in healthy adults. For TCRbeta chain sequencing, PBMC samples were collected from trial participants at day 0 and at day 28 after the second dose. The rearrangement joined TRBV5-1 to TRBJ2-7, with 10 bases in between that match TRBD1. This material consisted of peripheral blood, taken on day 0 of AZD1222 vaccination. This TCR was recovered from an adult in good health. The nucleotide sequence is TGCGCCAGCAGCCATGACAGGGGGCCCGACGAGCAGTACTTC. Its translation is CASSHDRGPDEQYF.